This T cell receptor (beta chain) was retrieved from a study of response to subunit inactivated influenza vaccine. This clonotype appeared a few times. Its matching antigen is unknown. Study-level points and caveats: The study's authors posited that every seasonal influenza vaccination enlists few new T cells.

The CDR3 runs 16 residues. Germline V gene lookup returns CDR1 SGHTA and CDR2 FQGNSA. V lost 5 bases to trimming and J lost 2 bases; unmatched junction nucleotides: 6. From the RT-PCR reads, TCRdb called clonotypes with MiXCR, one entry per CDR3 protein. The sample has 500,000 to 600,000 distinct CDR3 sequences; around 15% are singletons. The receptor was derived from a man between 45 and 60 years old who received an inactivated influenza vaccine. Sequenced here: PBMCs from blood, sampled 11 to 12 days after vaccination. The chain uses TRBV7-2 and TRBJ2-5; TRBD2 agrees at 12 bases. DNA of the CDR3: TGTGCCAGCAGCAAACCCCTAGCGGGGGGGCAAGAGACCCAGTACTTC. It specifies CASSKPLAGGQETQYF.